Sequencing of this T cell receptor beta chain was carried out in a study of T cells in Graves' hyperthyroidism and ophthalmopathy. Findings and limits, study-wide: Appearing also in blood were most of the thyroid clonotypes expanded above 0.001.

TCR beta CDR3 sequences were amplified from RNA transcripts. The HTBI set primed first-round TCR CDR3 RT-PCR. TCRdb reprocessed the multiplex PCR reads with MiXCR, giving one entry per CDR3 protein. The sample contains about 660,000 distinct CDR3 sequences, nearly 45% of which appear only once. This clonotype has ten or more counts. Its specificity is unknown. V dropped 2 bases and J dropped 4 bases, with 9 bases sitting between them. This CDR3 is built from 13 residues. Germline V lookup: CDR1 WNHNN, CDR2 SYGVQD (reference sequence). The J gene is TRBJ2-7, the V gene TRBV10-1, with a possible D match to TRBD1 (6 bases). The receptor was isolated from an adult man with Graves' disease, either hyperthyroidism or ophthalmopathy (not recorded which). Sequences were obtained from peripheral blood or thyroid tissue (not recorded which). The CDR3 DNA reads TGCGCCAGCAGTGAGGGGACACATTACGAGCAGTACTTC. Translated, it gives CASSEGTHYEQYF.